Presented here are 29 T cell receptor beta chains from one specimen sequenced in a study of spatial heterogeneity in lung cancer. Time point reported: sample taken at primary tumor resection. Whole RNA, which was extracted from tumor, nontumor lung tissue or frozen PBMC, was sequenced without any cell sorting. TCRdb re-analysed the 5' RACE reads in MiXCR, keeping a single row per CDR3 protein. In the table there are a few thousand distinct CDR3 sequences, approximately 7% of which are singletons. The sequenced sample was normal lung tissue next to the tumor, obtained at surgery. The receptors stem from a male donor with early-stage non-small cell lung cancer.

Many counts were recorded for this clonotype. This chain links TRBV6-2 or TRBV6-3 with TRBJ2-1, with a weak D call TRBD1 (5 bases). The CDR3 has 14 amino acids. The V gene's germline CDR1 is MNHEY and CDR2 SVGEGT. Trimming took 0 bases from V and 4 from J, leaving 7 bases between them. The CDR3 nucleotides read TGTGCCAGCAGTTACTCTAGGACATACAATGAGCAGTTCTTC. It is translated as CASSYSRTYNEQFF.

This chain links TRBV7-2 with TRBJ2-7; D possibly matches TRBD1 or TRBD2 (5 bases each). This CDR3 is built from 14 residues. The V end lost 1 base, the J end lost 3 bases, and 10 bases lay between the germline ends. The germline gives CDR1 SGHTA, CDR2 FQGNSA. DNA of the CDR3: TGTGCCAGCAGCTTAGGGGGGACCCGCTACGAGCAGTACTTC. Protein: CASSLGGTRYEQYF.

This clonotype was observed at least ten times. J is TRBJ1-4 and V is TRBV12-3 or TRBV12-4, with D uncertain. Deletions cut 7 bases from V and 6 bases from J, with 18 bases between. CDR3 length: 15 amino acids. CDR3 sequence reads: CASTRAGIEDEKLFF. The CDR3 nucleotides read TGTGCCAGCACCCGGGCCGGAATCGAGGATGAAAAACTGTTTTTT.

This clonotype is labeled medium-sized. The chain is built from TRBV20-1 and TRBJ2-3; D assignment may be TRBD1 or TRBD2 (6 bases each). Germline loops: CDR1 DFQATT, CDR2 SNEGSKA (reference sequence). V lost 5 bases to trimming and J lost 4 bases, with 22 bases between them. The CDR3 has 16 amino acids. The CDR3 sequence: CSAPPSSMGGADTQYF. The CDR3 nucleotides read TGCAGTGCTCCCCCCTCCAGTATGGGGGGCGCAGATACGCAGTATTTT.

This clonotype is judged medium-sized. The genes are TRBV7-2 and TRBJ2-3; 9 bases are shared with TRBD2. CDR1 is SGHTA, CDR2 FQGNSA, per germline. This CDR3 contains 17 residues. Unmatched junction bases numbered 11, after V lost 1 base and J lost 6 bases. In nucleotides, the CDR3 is TGTGCCAGCAGCTTAGGTTCTAGCGGGGTAGGGGCGGATACGCAGTATTTT. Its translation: CASSLGSSGVGADTQYF.

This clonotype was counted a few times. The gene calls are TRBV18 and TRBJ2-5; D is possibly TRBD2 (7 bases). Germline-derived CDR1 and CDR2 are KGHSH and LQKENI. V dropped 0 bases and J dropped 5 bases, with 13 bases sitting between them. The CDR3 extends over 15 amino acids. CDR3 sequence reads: CASSPPSQGGETQYF. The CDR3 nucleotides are TGTGCCAGCTCACCACCTTCACAGGGAGGGGAGACCCAGTACTTC.

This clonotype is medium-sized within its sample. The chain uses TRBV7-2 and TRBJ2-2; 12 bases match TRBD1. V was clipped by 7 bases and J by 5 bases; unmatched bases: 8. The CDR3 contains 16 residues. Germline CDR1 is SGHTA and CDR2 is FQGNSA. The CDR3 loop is CASTPPGQGATGELFF. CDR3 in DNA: TGTGCCAGCACCCCACCGGGACAGGGGGCAACCGGGGAGCTGTTTTTT.

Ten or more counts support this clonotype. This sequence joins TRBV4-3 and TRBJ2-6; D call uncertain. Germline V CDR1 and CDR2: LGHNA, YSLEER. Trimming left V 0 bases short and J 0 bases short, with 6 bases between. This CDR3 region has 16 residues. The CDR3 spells CASSQDHSSGANVLTF. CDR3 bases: TGCGCCAGCAGCCAAGATCATTCCTCTGGGGCCAACGTCCTGACTTTC.

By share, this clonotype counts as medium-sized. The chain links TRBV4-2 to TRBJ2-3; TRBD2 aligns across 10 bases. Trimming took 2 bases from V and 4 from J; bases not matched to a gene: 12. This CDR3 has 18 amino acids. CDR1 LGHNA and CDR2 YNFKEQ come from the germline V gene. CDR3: CASSQSPGLATEADTQYF. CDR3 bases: TGTGCCAGCAGCCAATCCCCGGGACTAGCGACGGAAGCAGATACGCAGTATTTT.

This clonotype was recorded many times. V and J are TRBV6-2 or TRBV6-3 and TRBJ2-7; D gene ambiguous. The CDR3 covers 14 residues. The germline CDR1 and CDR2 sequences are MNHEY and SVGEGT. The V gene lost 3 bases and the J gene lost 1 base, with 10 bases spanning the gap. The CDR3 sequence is CASSYRVASYEQYF. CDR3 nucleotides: TGTGCCAGCAGTTATAGGGTCGCGTCCTACGAGCAGTACTTC.

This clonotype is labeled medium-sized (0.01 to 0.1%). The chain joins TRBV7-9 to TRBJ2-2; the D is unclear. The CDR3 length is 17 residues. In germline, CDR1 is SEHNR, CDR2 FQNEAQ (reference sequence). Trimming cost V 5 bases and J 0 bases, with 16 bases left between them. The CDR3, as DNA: TGTGCCAGCAGCCCCACACCCCCCTCGTCGAACACCGGGGAGCTGTTTTTT. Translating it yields CASSPTPPSSNTGELFF.

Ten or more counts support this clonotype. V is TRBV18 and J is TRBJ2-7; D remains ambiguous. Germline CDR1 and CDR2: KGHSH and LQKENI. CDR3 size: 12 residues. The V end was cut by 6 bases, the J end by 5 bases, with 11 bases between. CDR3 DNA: TGTGCCAGCTCCCGCGAGAGTAACGAGCAGTACTTC. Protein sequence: CASSRESNEQYF.

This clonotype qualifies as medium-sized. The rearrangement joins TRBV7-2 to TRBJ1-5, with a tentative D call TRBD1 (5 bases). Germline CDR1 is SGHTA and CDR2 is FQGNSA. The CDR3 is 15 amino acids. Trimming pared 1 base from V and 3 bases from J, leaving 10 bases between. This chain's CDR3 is CASSLEAGLNQPQHF. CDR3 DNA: TGTGCCAGCAGCTTAGAGGCAGGGCTCAATCAGCCCCAGCATTTT.

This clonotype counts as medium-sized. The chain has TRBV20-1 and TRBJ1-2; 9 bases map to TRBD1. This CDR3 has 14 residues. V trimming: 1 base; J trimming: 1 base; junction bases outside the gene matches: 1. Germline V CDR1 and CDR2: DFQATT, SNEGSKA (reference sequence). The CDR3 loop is CSARGGQGNYGYTF. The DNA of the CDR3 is TGCAGTGCTAGAGGGGGACAGGGTAACTATGGCTACACCTTC.

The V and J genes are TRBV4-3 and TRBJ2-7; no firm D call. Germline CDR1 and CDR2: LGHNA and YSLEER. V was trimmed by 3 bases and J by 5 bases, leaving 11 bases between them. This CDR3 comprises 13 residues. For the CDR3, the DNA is TGCGCCAGCAGCCAGTGGCTGGAGAACGAGCAGTACTTC. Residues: CASSQWLENEQYF.

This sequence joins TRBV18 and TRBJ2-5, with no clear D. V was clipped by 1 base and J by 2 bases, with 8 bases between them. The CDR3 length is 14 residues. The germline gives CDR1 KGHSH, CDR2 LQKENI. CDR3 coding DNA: TGTGCCAGCTCACCACAGGCTAGACAAGAGACCCAGTACTTC. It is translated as CASSPQARQETQYF.

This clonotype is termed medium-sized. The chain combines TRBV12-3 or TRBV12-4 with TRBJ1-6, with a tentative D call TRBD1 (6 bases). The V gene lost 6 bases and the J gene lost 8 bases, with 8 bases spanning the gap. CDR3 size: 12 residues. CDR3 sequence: CASRAGDSPLHF. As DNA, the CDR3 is TGTGCCAGCAGAGCAGGGGATTCACCCCTCCACTTT.

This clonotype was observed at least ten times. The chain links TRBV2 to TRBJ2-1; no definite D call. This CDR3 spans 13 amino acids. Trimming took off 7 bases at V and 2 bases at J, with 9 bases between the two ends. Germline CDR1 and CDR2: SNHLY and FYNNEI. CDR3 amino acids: CASTMSPYNEQFF. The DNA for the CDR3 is TGTGCCAGCACGATGAGCCCCTACAATGAGCAGTTCTTC. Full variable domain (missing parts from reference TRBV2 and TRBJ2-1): EPEVTQTPSHQVTQMGQEVILRCVPISNHLYFYWYRQILGQKVEFLVSFYNNEISEKSEIFDDQFSVERPDGSNFTLKIRSTKLEDSAMYFCASTMSPYNEQFFGPGTRLTVL.

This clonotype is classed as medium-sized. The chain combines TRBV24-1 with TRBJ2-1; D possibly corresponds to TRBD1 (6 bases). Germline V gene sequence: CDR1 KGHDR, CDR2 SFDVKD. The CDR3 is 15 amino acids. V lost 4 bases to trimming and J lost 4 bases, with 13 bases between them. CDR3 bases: TGTGCCACCAGTGAGGCGAAAGGGGGATACAATGAGCAGTTCTTC. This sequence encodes CATSEAKGGYNEQFF.

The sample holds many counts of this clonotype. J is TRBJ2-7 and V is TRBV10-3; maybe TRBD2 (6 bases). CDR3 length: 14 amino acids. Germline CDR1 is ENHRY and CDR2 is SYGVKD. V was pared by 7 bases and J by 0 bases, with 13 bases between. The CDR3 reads CAITKRAFSYEQYV. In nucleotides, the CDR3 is TGTGCCATCACCAAGCGGGCCTTCTCCTACGAGCAGTACGTC.

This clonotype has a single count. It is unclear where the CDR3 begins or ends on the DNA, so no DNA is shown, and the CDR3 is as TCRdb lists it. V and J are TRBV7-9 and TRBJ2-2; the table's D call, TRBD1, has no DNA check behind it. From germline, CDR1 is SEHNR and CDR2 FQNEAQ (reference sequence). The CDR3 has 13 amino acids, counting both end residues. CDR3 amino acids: CASSLGGAGSCFF.

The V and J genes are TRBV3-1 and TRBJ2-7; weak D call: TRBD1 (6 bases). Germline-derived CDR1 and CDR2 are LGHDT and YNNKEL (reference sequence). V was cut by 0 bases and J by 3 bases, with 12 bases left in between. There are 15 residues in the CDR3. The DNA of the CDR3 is TGTGCCAGCAGCCAAGAGTATACAGGGTTCTACGAGCAGTACTTC. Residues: CASSQEYTGFYEQYF.

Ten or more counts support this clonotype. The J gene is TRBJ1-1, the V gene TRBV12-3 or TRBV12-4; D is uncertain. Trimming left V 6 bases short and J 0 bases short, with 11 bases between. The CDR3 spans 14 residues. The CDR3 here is CASRTGNMNTEAFF. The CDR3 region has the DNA TGTGCCAGCAGGACGGGGAACATGAACACTGAAGCTTTCTTT.

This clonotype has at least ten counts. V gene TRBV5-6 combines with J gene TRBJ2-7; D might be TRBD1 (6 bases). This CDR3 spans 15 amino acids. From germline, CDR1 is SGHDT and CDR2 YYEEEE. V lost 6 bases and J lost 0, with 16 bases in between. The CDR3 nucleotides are TGTGCCAGCACCAGGACAGCAGACCTCTCCTACGAGCAGTACGTC. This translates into CASTRTADLSYEQYV.

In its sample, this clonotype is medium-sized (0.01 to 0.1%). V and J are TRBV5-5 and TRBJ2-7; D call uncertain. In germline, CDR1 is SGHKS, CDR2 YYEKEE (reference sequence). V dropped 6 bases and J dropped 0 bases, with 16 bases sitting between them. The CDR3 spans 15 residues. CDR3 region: CASTQIWAASYEQYV. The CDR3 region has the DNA TGTGCCAGCACCCAAATCTGGGCAGCCTCCTACGAGCAGTACGTC.

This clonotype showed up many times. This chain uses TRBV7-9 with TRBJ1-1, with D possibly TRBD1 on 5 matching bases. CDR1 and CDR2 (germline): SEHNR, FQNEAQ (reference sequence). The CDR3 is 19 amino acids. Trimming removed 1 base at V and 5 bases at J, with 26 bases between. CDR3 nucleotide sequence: TGTGCCAGCAGCTTAGTTGATTTTTGGAGGGGCAGGGCGAGTACTGAAGCTTTCTTT. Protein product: CASSLVDFWRGRASTEAFF. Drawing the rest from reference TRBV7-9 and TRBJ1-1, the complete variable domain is DTGVSQNPRHKITKRGQNVTFRCDPISEHNRLYWYRQTLGQGPEFLTYFQNEAQLEKSRLLSDRFSAERPKGSFSTLEIQRTEQGDSAMYLCASSLVDFWRGRASTEAFFGQGTRLTVV.

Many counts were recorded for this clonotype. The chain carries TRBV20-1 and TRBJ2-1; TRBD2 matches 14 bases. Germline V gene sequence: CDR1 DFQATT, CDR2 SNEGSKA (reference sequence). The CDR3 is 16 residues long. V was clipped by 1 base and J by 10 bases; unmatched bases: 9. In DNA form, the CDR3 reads TGCAGTGCTAGAGGACCCGGGACTAGCGGGAGTGGCGAGCAGTTCTTC. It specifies CSARGPGTSGSGEQFF.

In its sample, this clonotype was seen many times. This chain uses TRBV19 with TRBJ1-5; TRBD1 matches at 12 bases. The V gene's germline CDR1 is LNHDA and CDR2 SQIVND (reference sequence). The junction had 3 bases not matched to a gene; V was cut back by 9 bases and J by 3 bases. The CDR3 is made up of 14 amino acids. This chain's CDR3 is CASRDRGLNQPQHF. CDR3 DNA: TGTGCCAGCCGGGACAGGGGGCTCAATCAGCCCCAGCATTTT.

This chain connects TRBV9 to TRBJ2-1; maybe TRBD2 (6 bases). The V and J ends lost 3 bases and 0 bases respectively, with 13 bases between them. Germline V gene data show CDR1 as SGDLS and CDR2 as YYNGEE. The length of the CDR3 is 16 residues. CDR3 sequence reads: CASSALASSSYNEQFF. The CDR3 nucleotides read TGTGCCAGCAGCGCCCTAGCGTCGAGCTCCTACAATGAGCAGTTCTTC.